This T cell receptor (beta chain) was captured in a study of T cells after yellow fever vaccination. The CDR3 is 15 amino acids. Losses at the gene ends were 5 bases for V and 4 bases for J; bases not matched to a gene: 11. Germline loops: CDR1 MNHNS, CDR2 SASEGT. From the 5' RACE reads, TCRdb called clonotypes with MiXCR, one entry per CDR3 protein. The table lists some 600,000 distinct CDR3 sequences, about a sixth of them singletons. The sequenced sample was PBMCs, obtained about 5 days after the first yellow fever vaccination. The TCR was taken from a man in his late teens or twenties who received the YFV17D yellow fever vaccine. The chain combines TRBV6-1 with TRBJ2-7; TRBD1 aligns across 7 bases. CDR3 amino acids: CASSPRQGTLYEQYV. Here the CDR3 DNA reads TGTGCCAGCAGTCCCAGACAGGGTACTCTTTACGAGCAGTACGTC.